This T cell receptor (beta chain) derives from a study of beta chain features in type 1 diabetes. Study details: Examination spanned approximately 110 million sorted cells from all samples. Study findings and constraints: Moderate but significant shortening of TCRB CDR3s was recorded in all four CD4+ subsets from Type 1 diabetes patients.

The CDR3 is 16 residues long. Sorting with CD45RO/CCR7/CD25/CD127/CD95/CD27 yielded naive, central memory, regulatory and stem-like memory CD4+ cells. Without exception, sorted populations had purity beyond 95%. TCRB transcripts that were expressed got sequenced, as all of the isolated RNA had been reverse transcribed. Clones were read by immunoSEQ multiplex PCR, and TCRdb kept only the in-frame ones, dropping some. The repertoire includes around 250,000 clones, less than 15% of them detected once, and more than 0.025% sits in the top ten. This clone was seen a few times. No antigen is known for it. The chain is built from TRBV21-1 and TRBJ2-1; the table names TRBD2, a call not compared with the DNA. TRBV21-1 is given as a pseudogene. Sample: naive CD4+ T cells from blood. The origin of this receptor is a woman in her 40s in good health. DNA for the CDR3: TGTGCCAGCAGCGCCCCTTCTAGCGGTGTTTACAATGAGCAGTTCTTC. Amino acid sequence: CASSAPSSGVYNEQFF.